This TCR beta chain derives from a study of CD4 and CD8 cells across lung adenocarcinoma regions. Germline lookup yields CDR1 MRHNA and CDR2 SNTAGT. Trimming removed 8 bases from V and 3 bases from J; junction bases left unmatched: 4. The CDR3 loop spans 14 amino acids. This clonotype was recorded at least ten times. Via MiXCR, TCRdb re-called the PCR reads, giving one row per CDR3 protein. The profile shows 15,000 to 20,000 distinct CDR3 sequences, approximately 50% of them singletons. This chain joins TRBV6-4 and TRBJ2-2; 9 positions match TRBD2. The source is a male donor with lung adenocarcinoma. The CD4 and CD8 labels of this study may be unreliable. Sequencing used CD8+ T cells from the margin of a lung tumor. This chain's CDR3 is CASFKREDTGELFF. The CDR3 DNA reads as TGTGCCAGCTTTAAGCGGGAGGACACCGGGGAGCTGTTTTTT.